A selection of T cell receptor beta chains follows, all from one sample in a study of CD4 T cells in relation to SARS-CoV-2 and coronaviruses. Only in-frame clones appear in the TCRdb table, and some are missing; sequencing was by immunoSEQ multiplex PCR. The sample shows more than 25,000 clones, less than 80% of them seen only once. Antigen specificity for these receptors is unknown. The material sequenced was CD4+ T cells from PBMCs, cultured in vitro. The receptor source for this set is a human donor in good health. CDR3s include the opening cysteine and the closing phenylalanine or tryptophan. Fields, in order: V gene, clone size, D gene, J gene, CDR3 protein, CDR3 DNA. A D gene is named only where the DNA matches it firmly. Only part of the rows carry a size: once, few, many, or a class if the clone is expanded.

V: TRBV23-1
size: -
D: TRBD1
J: TRBJ1-1
CDR3: CASSQCYRGTEAFF
DNA: TGCGCCAGCAGTCAATGCTACAGGGGGACTGAAGCTTTCTTT

V: TRBV4-3
size: -
D: TRBD1
J: TRBJ1-6
CDR3: CASSRGTGRYNSPLHF
DNA: TGCGCCAGCAGCCGTGGGACAGGGCGATATAATTCACCCCTCCACTTT

V: TRBV19
size: -
D: -
J: TRBJ2-1
CDR3: CASSPDRDREQFF
DNA: TGTGCCAGTAGTCCCGACCGGGACCGAGAGCAGTTCTTC

V: TRBV5-1
size: -
D: -
J: TRBJ2-2
CDR3: CASSSNTGELFF
DNA: TGCGCCAGCAGCTCTAACACCGGGGAGCTGTTTTTT

V: TRBV7-6
size: -
D: TRBD2
J: TRBJ2-7
CDR3: CASSLATSGGRYF
DNA: TGTGCCAGCAGCTTAGCCACTAGCGGGGGGCGGTACTTC

V: TRBV6-6
size: -
D: -
J: TRBJ1-1
CDR3: CASSYSAGVRTEAFF
DNA: TGTGCCAGCAGTTACTCGGCGGGCGTGAGAACTGAAGCTTTCTTT

V: TRBV12-3/TRBV12-4
size: -
D: -
J: TRBJ2-7
CDR3: CASSTNYEQYF
DNA: TGTGCCAGCAGTACTAACTACGAGCAGTACTTC

V: TRBV5-1
size: once
D: TRBD1
J: TRBJ2-7
CDR3: CASSLGQGATPVNEQYF
DNA: TGCGCCAGCAGCTTGGGACAGGGGGCCACACCAGTAAACGAGCAGTACTTC

V: TRBV19
size: -
D: TRBD2
J: TRBJ2-1
CDR3: CASSTSGGVNEQFF
DNA: TGTGCCAGTAGTACGAGCGGGGGGGTGAATGAGCAGTTCTTC

V: TRBV25-1
size: -
D: TRBD1
J: TRBJ1-1
CDR3: CASSASDRGWTEAFF
DNA: TGTGCCAGCAGTGCCTCTGACAGGGGGTGGACTGAAGCTTTCTTT

V: TRBV3-1/TRBV3-2
size: -
D: TRBD1
J: TRBJ2-7
CDR3: CASRREGTGGLRQYF
DNA: TGTGCCAGCAGGCGCGAGGGGACAGGGGGCTTACGGCAGTACTTC

V: TRBV6-5
size: few
D: -
J: TRBJ2-1
CDR3: CASSYGYISSYNEQFF
DNA: TGTGCCAGCAGTTACGGATATATTAGCTCCTACAATGAGCAGTTCTTC

V: TRBV4-3
size: -
D: -
J: TRBJ2-7
CDR3: CASSQDSQGGYEQYF
DNA: TGCGCCAGCAGCCAAGATTCGCAGGGGGGTTACGAGCAGTACTTC

V: TRBV9
size: -
D: -
J: TRBJ2-7
CDR3: CASSVASGEWYEQYF
DNA: TGTGCCAGCAGCGTAGCTTCGGGGGAGTGGTACGAGCAGTACTTC

V: TRBV5-1
size: -
D: -
J: TRBJ2-2
CDR3: CASTIGEHTGELFF
DNA: TGCGCCAGCACCATAGGGGAACACACCGGGGAGCTGTTTTTT

V: TRBV7-6
size: -
D: -
J: TRBJ1-1
CDR3: CASSSLGSLYSEAFF
DNA: TGTGCCAGCAGCTCCCTAGGCTCTCTGTACAGTGAAGCTTTCTTT

V: TRBV6-6
size: once
D: -
J: TRBJ1-4
CDR3: CASSSGDTNEKLFF
DNA: TGTGCCAGCAGTTCAGGGGACACTAATGAAAAACTGTTTTTT

V: TRBV6-2/TRBV6-3
size: -
D: TRBD1
J: TRBJ2-7
CDR3: CASNPRTGSRSYEQYF
DNA: TGTGCCAGCAACCCTCGGACAGGGTCGCGGTCCTACGAGCAGTACTTC

V: TRBV3-1/TRBV3-2
size: -
D: -
J: TRBJ1-4
CDR3: CASSLLDRIGEKLFF
DNA: TGTGCCAGCAGCCTCCTCGACAGGATTGGTGAAAAACTGTTTTTT

V: TRBV15
size: -
D: -
J: TRBJ2-5
CDR3: CATSRDRTGTQYF
DNA: TGTGCCACCAGCAGAGATCGGACGGGGACCCAGTACTTC

V: TRBV5-5
size: few
D: -
J: TRBJ2-1
CDR3: CASSLGGTPYNEQFF
DNA: TGTGCCAGCAGCTTGGGGGGGACTCCGTACAATGAGCAGTTCTTC

V: TRBV4-3
size: -
D: -
J: TRBJ1-6
CDR3: CASSQDKGYNSPLHF
DNA: TGCGCCAGCAGCCAAGATAAGGGGTACAATTCACCCCTCCACTTT

V: TRBV6-5
size: -
D: TRBD1
J: TRBJ2-7
CDR3: CATARGGAFHEQYF
DNA: TGTGCCACCGCGAGAGGGGGCGCATTCCACGAGCAGTACTTC

V: TRBV5-8
size: few
D: -
J: TRBJ1-5
CDR3: CASSLVGGHQPQHF
DNA: TGTGCCAGCAGCTTGGTGGGGGGGCATCAGCCCCAGCATTTT

V: TRBV5-1
size: -
D: -
J: TRBJ2-5
CDR3: CASSLGAQETQYF
DNA: TGCGCCAGCAGCTTGGGGGCCCAAGAGACCCAGTACTTC

V: TRBV18
size: -
D: -
J: TRBJ2-2
CDR3: CASSPTGYTGELFF
DNA: TGTGCCAGCTCCCCAACAGGGTACACCGGGGAGCTGTTTTTT

V: TRBV7-9
size: -
D: -
J: TRBJ2-3
CDR3: CASSQARGTSTDTQYF
DNA: TGTGCCAGCAGTCAGGCAAGAGGGACTAGCACAGATACGCAGTATTTT

V: TRBV7-2
size: -
D: TRBD1
J: TRBJ2-7
CDR3: CASSLEIGDSSYEQYF
DNA: TGTGCCAGCAGCTTAGAGATCGGGGACAGCTCCTACGAGCAGTACTTC

V: TRBV30
size: -
D: -
J: TRBJ1-4
CDR3: CAWSVNFARDGEKLFF
DNA: TGTGCCTGGAGTGTAAACTTTGCCAGGGATGGCGAAAAACTGTTTTTT

V: TRBV5-4
size: -
D: TRBD1
J: TRBJ2-3
CDR3: CASSRRSQGLGDTQYF
DNA: TGTGCCAGCAGCCGGAGGTCACAGGGGCTTGGGGATACGCAGTATTTT

V: TRBV2
size: -
D: -
J: TRBJ2-7
CDR3: CASRTDSSYEQYF
DNA: TGTGCCAGCAGAACCGATAGCAGCTACGAGCAGTACTTC

V: TRBV7-2
size: once
D: -
J: TRBJ2-1
CDR3: CASSFAGYEQFF
DNA: TGTGCCAGCAGCTTTGCCGGGTACGAGCAGTTCTTC

V: TRBV9
size: -
D: TRBD2
J: TRBJ2-3
CDR3: CASTASGYTDTQYF
DNA: TGTGCCAGCACGGCTAGCGGGTACACAGATACGCAGTATTTT